This T cell receptor beta chain was captured by sequencing in a study of CD4+ T cells in melanoma (dated 2022 in TCRdb). Some background on the complete study: Neoantigen-specific CD4+ T cells in human melanoma were investigated in the study. Study-wide conclusions, independent of this receptor: The report described a correlation between neoantigen-specific CD4+ T cells and the function of CD8+ T cells, macrophages and B cells. According to the report, neoantigen-specific CD4+ T cells in melanoma displayed diverse differentiation states.

With regard to this clone: Its cognate antigen has yet to be identified. No per-base quality is available; no much larger clone lies one base away.

Library preparation employed the immunoSEQ multiplex PCR assay. The table comes from immuneACCESS by way of TCRdb, which keeps in-frame sequences with V and J called. Part of the clones is missing from these tables; in studies checked, under half for an unresolved V gene and the rest for unknown reasons. The sample contains more than 110,000 clones, about 90% of them found a single time. The ten most abundant clones make up approximately 1.4% of the sample. The donors were melanoma patients. The trim is 5 bases for V and 3 bases for J, with a gap of 17 bases between the germline ends. Looking up the germline V gene yields CDR1 SGHRS and CDR2 YFSETQ. There are 15 amino acids in the CDR3, from cysteine to phenylalanine inclusive. Only CDR3 DNA is held: 45 bases, read in frame from base 1.

This sequence was found in a human donor with melanoma. The chain was built from TRBV5-1 and TRBJ2-5; the D gene is possibly TRBD2, with 5 bases matching. The encoded CDR3 is CASRSGLAGKETQYF. Read as DNA, the sequence is TGCGCCAGCAGATCAGGATTGGCGGGCAAAGAGACCCAGTACTTC.